This T cell receptor beta chain stems from a study of cytomegalovirus exposure and HLA in healthy donors (dated by TCRdb to 2016 to 2017). Regarding the research as a whole: An earlier analysis of some 620 of the donors reported approximately 300 Gb of sequence data and around 110 million unique TCR beta sequences obtained from 150 million to 200 million T cells. An early release that covered 640 HLA-typed donors contained approximately 300 gigabases of sequencing data and roughly 84 million unique TCR sequences. Among the roughly 400 genotyped donors, around 81% belonged to the genetic ancestry cluster associated with self-reported Caucasian donors. The study aimed to test whether cataloging public T cell receptors could reveal signatures of past pathogen exposure. The study profiled the T cell repertoires of approximately 700 subjects by immunosequencing and related them to cytomegalovirus serostatus. A separate validation cohort of 100 to 150 different subjects was used in addition to the roughly 700-subject first cohort. High-throughput TCR immunosequencing, statistical association of individual TCRs with disease status, and machine learning were combined to predict cytomegalovirus infection status. A later analysis re-examined previously published TCR beta repertoires from hundreds of donors and added high-resolution HLA genotyping to investigate patterns of TCR occurrence. The later analysis used no new phenotypic data to find candidate immune exposures, relying instead on TCR beta sequences and their occurrence across donors. To decide whether each TCR beta V gene segment behaved as functional or pseudogenic, an earlier analysis of 587 of the donors relied on high-throughput TCR beta sequencing. Donor age, sex, ethnicity and CMV serostatus were compiled together with the repertoire data. Genome-wide SNP genotypes for about three fifths of the 666 donors were used in a later genetic analysis, which treated that subset as a discovery cohort. Every discovery cohort repertoire had been produced on one sequencing platform. Both class I and class II loci were covered by HLA typing, at four-digit resolution. Typing coverage varied by locus: about 629-640 donors for A, B, C, DRB1 and DQB1; approximately 520 for DQA1; 600 to 610 for DPA1; some 470 for DPB1. Because of strong linkage in the cohort, five DR-DQ haplotypes were treated as single units for association and clustering. Among some 400 genotyped donors of the cohort, an average of approximately 220,000 unique TCR beta nucleotide sequences was sequenced per donor, of which about 19% were non-productive.

The V end gives up 5 bases and the J end 5 bases, leaving 4 bases in the junction not matched to a gene. The germline V gene (reference sequence) sets CDR1 to SEHNR and CDR2 to FQNEAQ. Taken from cysteine to phenylalanine, the CDR3 has 14 residues. CDR3 DNA only is kept here, 42 bases in frame from base 1. In total, approximately 690 healthy bone marrow donors made up the cohort. Cohort members were all nominally healthy when sampled, although unrecorded immune exposures were likely present. The donor tested CMV seropositive, placing the donor among the 289 seropositive members of the cohort. Every donor gave a peripheral blood sample, and the peripheral blood mononuclear cells from that sample were used for TCR beta sequencing. The Qiagen DNeasy Blood Extraction Kit was used to extract genomic DNA from the blood cell samples. Overall study results and their limits: The study gave a list of roughly 150 TCR beta chains associated with cytomegalovirus. A later analysis found that HLA-associated TCR beta chains were more clonally expanded and had lower generation probabilities than equally common non-associated chains. The only immune exposure information available for the cohort was CMV serostatus. According to a later analysis, most CMV-associated TCR beta chains appeared to be HLA-restricted, and the HLA associations seemed to be driven largely by CMV exposure. Because HLA typing was unavailable for some donors at each locus, only the typed subset was used in association tests. Approximately 16 rarely observed V segments, including chromosome 9 orphons, were excluded from the earlier analysis of some 590 of the donors because counts were too low. According to a later analysis, TCR association rates differed among HLA loci, with DRB1 alleles showing the most associated TCRs and HLA-C alleles showing the fewest. In a later genetic analysis, fewer N-insertions in productive TCRs were reported among donors in an Asian-associated ancestry cluster than the approximately 670-donor mean. In a later analysis, around 17,000 TCR beta sequences were associated with specific HLA alleles at a false discovery rate of 0.05. The authors suggested that the approach could potentially be extended to other disease states and immunological phenotypes. A group of highly shared sequence variants was considered likely to be a technical artifact of the sequencing pipeline. The presence/absence analyses assumed that sequencing depth was roughly uniform across donors, and that assumption may not be true. Assigning TCR associations to individual alleles was difficult when HLA alleles, especially DR and DQ, strongly co-occurred. A further reported finding was that TCR beta sequences accurately predicted the HLA-A and HLA-B alleles for most subjects in the first cohort. This cohort had only TCR beta chains sequenced, and the lack of alpha or paired-chain data limited which features could be detected. Some IMGT-functional V segments, including TRBV6-2 and TRBV6-3, could not be distinguished by the 87-base-pair reads and were therefore excluded. Linkage disequilibrium might explain the correlated functional status among segregating V segments, but an unknown experimental factor could not be excluded. Three of the identified cytomegalovirus-associated TCR beta chains were confirmed in vitro to be specific for cytomegalovirus antigens. The classifier was reported to diagnose cytomegalovirus status with high specificity and sensitivity in both the original cohort and the validation cohort. V-gene and J-gene trimming of TCR beta chains was associated with a missense DCLRE1C variant in a later genetic analysis, and the association was replicated in an independent cohort. In an earlier analysis of 587 of the donors, most TCR beta V segments appeared in productive rearrangements about 87% or about 30% of the time, broadly matching IMGT annotations. While some public TCRs were present in many individuals, most TCR sequences turned up only very rarely across donors. A later analysis reported that several top co-occurrence clusters appeared linked to parvovirus B19, influenza, CMV and Epstein-Barr virus.

Receptors were amplified or captured by the immunoSEQ multiplex PCR assay. A mixture of 60 forward primers for TCR Vbeta segments and 13 reverse primers for TCR Jbeta segments was used in the multiplex PCR. The CDR3 region of rearranged TCR beta genes was amplified from genomic DNA by a multiplex PCR assay. The amplified TCR beta libraries were sequenced on the Illumina HiSeq System as 87-base-pair reads. The authors' pipeline ran thus. Across the 640 or so repertoires, a later analysis counted some 80 million unique TCR beta chains, 8.5 million to 12 million of which were shared by at least two donors. To remove PCR and sequencing errors, raw reads were error-corrected and collapsed into unique sequences using a nearest-neighbor algorithm that merged closely related sequences. Alignment of CDR3 sequences to IMGT reference sequences was used to assign V, D and J gene segments. For a sequence to be retained, a match of at least six nucleotides to both a V gene segment and a J gene segment was required. A rearrangement was called productive if the CDR3 had no stop codons and remained in frame with V and J, and every other rearrangement was called non-productive. CDR3 was defined according to IMGT convention as the region running from the second conserved V-encoded cysteine to the conserved J-encoded phenylalanine. In an earlier analysis of more than 550 of the donors, sequences lacking an unambiguous match to a single V gene segment were excluded. An earlier analysis of fewer than 750 of the donors called V segments functional above 56.7% productive rearrangements and segregating when the between-donor standard deviation exceeded 5%. A statistical classification framework was built for diagnosing cytomegalovirus status from the catalog of TCR beta chain sequences. V and J gene assignment, in a later analysis, came from comparing TCR nucleotide sequences with IMGT/GENE-DB human TR gene sequences. In a later analysis, CDR3 sequences and most-parsimonious VDJ recombination scenarios were assigned using the TCRdist pipeline. In a later analysis, each TCR beta chain was defined by its CDR3 amino acid sequence together with its V-gene family, and reads lacking a unique V-gene family were excluded. To address suspected cross-contamination and a sequencing artifact, a later analysis removed a few hundred highly shared, low-generation-probability nucleotide sequences. In a later analysis, a clonal expansion index for each public chain was calculated from normalized within-repertoire ranks of inferred template counts. In a later analysis, generation probabilities were computed using a VDJ recombination model fitted to out-of-frame rearrangements, and the results were checked against IGoR. Hypergeometric tests were used in a later analysis to score TCR-TCR, TCR-HLA and TCR-CMV co-occurrence, with a repertoire-size bias correction applied to the TCR pairs. In a later analysis, false discovery rates were estimated by permuting HLA or CMV assignments 20 times. In a later analysis, co-occurring TCRs were grouped with DBSCAN, and TCRdist sequence similarity was added when clustering was performed within HLA-allele-positive subsets. Repertoires with fewer than 30,000 or more than 120,000 public chains, plus five repertoires with anomalous nucleotide sharing, were excluded from co-occurrence clustering. The table comes from immuneACCESS by way of TCRdb, which keeps in-frame sequences with V and J called. Part of the clones is missing from these tables; in studies checked, under half for an unresolved V gene and the rest for unknown reasons. The D gene and trimming were derived from the DNA, and the V and J assignments and clone size from that table. For this sample there are about 190,000 clones; just under 75% appear just once. Roughly 2.8% of the sample comes from the top ten.

As to this clone: Its antigen remains undetermined. Base qualities are not recorded, but no much larger clone differs from it by a single base.

Recombination linked TRBV7-9 to TRBJ2-1; the junction holds 9 bases that match TRBD2. The receptor's source is a woman between 25 and 40 years old in good health and CMV-seropositive. Material: PBMCs. The CDR3 amino acid sequence is: CASSGRLADNEQFF. The DNA sequence is TGTGCCAGCAGCGGGAGACTAGCGGACAATGAGCAGTTCTTC. The variable domain in full, with residues beyond the CDR3 obtained from the reference TRBV7-9 and TRBJ2-1 genes, is DTGVSQNPRHKITKRGQNVTFRCDPISEHNRLYWYRQTLGQGPEFLTYFQNEAQLEKSRLLSDRFSAERPKGSFSTLEIQRTEQGDSAMYLCASSGRLADNEQFFGPGTRLTVL.